The sequence of this TCR beta chain was determined in a study of spatial heterogeneity in lung cancer. Turning to the study itself: Sequences of the beta chain were consistently detected in greater numbers than alpha-chain sequences.

Every individual TCR cDNA molecule carried its own unique molecular identifier, which allowed correction of PCR and sequencing errors. TCRdb independently ran MiXCR on the 5' RACE reads; one entry per CDR3 protein. The sample lists around 120,000 distinct CDR3 sequences, more than 9% occurring once. Specified time point: blood at routine non-recurrence follow-up after resection. The authors sequenced whole RNA from tumor, nontumor lung or frozen PBMC without sorting. This sample comprised PBMCs, obtained at follow-up. The receptor was isolated from a male donor with early-stage non-small cell lung cancer.

The CDR3 spells CASSYSPRSNYGYTF. DNA for the CDR3: TGTGCCAGCAGTTACTCGCCCAGATCGAACTATGGCTACACCTTC. This chain uses TRBV6-5 with TRBJ1-2; D gene ambiguous. Per the germline V gene, CDR1 is MNHEY and CDR2 is SVGAGI. V lost 0 bases and J 2 bases, leaving 10 bases between the germline ends. The CDR3 spans 15 residues.